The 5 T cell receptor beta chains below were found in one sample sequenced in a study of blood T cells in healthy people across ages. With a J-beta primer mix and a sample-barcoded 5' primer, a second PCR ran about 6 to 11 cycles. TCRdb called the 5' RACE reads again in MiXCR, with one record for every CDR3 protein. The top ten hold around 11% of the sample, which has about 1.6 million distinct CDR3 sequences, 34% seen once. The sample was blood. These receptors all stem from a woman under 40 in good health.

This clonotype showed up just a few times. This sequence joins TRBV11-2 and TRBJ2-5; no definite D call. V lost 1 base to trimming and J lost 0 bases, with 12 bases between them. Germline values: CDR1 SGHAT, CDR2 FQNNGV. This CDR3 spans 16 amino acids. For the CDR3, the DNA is TGTGCCAGCAGCTTAGGAGGTTTGGGGTACCAAGAGACCCAGTACTTC. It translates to CASSLGGLGYQETQYF.

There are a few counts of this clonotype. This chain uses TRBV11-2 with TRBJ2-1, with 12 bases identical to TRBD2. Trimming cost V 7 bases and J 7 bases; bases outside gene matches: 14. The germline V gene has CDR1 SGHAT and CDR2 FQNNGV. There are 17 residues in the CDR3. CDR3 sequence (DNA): TGTGCCAGCATCATGCCGCCTAGCGGGGGGGCAAGGAATGAGCAGTTCTTC. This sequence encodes CASIMPPSGGARNEQFF.

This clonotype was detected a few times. The CDR3 spells CASSSAGDNEQFF. CDR3 DNA: TGTGCCAGCAGTTCGGCAGGAGACAATGAGCAGTTCTTC. V usage is TRBV6-5 and J usage is TRBJ2-1; D gene uncertain. V lost 4 bases to trimming and J lost 5 bases, with 9 bases between them. In germline, CDR1 is MNHEY, CDR2 SVGAGI. The CDR3 covers 13 residues.

CDR3 DNA: TGTGCCAGCAGTTTCTCCAGGCCGCCCACTGGAAACACCATATATTTT. Translated: CASSFSRPPTGNTIYF. The rearrangement joins TRBV12-3 or TRBV12-4 to TRBJ1-3; D gene ambiguous. The CDR3 runs to 16 residues. Trimming removed 3 bases from V and 2 bases from J, with 14 bases in between.

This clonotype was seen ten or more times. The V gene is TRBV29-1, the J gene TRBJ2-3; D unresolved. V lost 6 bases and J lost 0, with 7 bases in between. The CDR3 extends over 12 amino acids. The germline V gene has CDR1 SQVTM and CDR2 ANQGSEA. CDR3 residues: CSVDDSTDTQYF. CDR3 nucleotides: TGCAGCGTCGATGACAGCACAGATACGCAGTATTTT.